This T cell receptor beta chain originates from a study of monozygotic twins with inflammatory bowel disease. TCRdb re-called the 5' RACE reads and shows each CDR3 protein once, DNA omitted. In total, the table holds roughly 160,000 distinct CDR3 sequences. From germline, CDR1 is MNHEY and CDR2 SVGAGI. The CDR3 spans 15 residues. The TCR comes from a human donor with ulcerative colitis or Crohn's disease, or a healthy co-twin of an affected twin (not recorded which). Input material: blood. V is TRBV6-5 and J is TRBJ1-4. The CDR3 region is CASSSPRSANEKLFF.